The 14 T cell receptor beta chains given below trace back to one sample, sequenced in a study of blood T cell repertoires in COVID-19. Here immunoSEQ multiplex PCR was the method, and the copy in TCRdb shows in-frame clones only, minus some. The sample consists of about 150,000 clones, roughly 79% of them appearing once. The sample taken for sequencing was peripheral blood. The receptor source for this set is a man aged 50 or older with active or convalescent COVID-19.

V is TRBV27 and J is TRBJ1-6, with no clear D. Germline assignment: CDR1 MNHEY and CDR2 SMNVEV (reference sequence). V was clipped by 3 bases and J by 6 bases, with 9 bases between them. This CDR3 contains 14 residues. In DNA form, the CDR3 reads TGTGCCAGCAGTTTTCGGGGAGGTAATTCACCCCTCCACTTT. Amino acid sequence: CASSFRGGNSPLHF.

V is TRBV7-6 and J is TRBJ1-1; 7 nucleotides agree with TRBD1. J gave up 5 bases and V 5 bases, and 8 bases lay outside the gene matches. The germline CDR1 and CDR2 sequences are SGHVS and FNYEAQ. This CDR3 has 14 residues. Written as DNA, the CDR3 is TGTGCCAGCAGCCTAGGACAGGTGGATACTGAAGCTTTCTTT. This gives the protein CASSLGQVDTEAFF.

This chain joins TRBV29-1 and TRBJ1-4; D is undetermined. V was shortened by 3 bases and J by 10 bases, with 9 bases between the two germline ends. Per germline, CDR1 SQVTM and CDR2 ANQGSEA. The CDR3 runs to 11 residues. In DNA, the CDR3 is TGCAGCGTTGAGAAGAGCGGAAAACTGTTTTTT. Its protein product is CSVEKSGKLFF.

V is TRBV25-1 and J is TRBJ1-1; 7 nucleotides line up with TRBD1. The V gene end was trimmed by 4 bases and the J gene end by 1 base; junction bases not matched to a gene: 6. The germline CDR1 and CDR2 sequences are MGHDK and SYGVNS. This CDR3 has 15 amino acids. The CDR3 sequence: CASSASTGPNTEAFF. The CDR3 DNA is TGTGCCAGCAGTGCGTCGACAGGGCCGAACACTGAAGCTTTCTTT.

The DNA of the CDR3 is TGTGCCAGCAGCTCGTCCTATGAGCAGTTCTTC. Encoded protein: CASSSSYEQFF. The chain carries TRBV11-2 and TRBJ2-1; D uncertain. The CDR3 has 11 residues. Looked up from germline, CDR1 is SGHAT and CDR2 is FQNNGV. With 4 bases removed from V and 8 bases from J, the gap between germline ends came to 6 bases. Complete variable domain (other parts from reference TRBV11-2 and TRBJ2-1): EAGVAQSPRYKIIEKRQSVAFWCNPISGHATLYWYQQILGQGPKLLIQFQNNGVVDDSQLPKDRFSAERLKGVDSTLKIQPAKLEDSAVYLCASSSSYEQFFGPGTRLTVL.

This chain joins TRBV21-1 and TRBJ2-1; TRBD1 reflects the table's D call only, with no check against the DNA. TRBV21-1 is a listed pseudogene. This CDR3 region has 14 residues. The CDR3 DNA reads TGTGCCAGCAGCCCCCGGGACAGCTACAATGAGCAGTTCTTC. Protein: CASSPRDSYNEQFF.

This chain uses TRBV6-2 or TRBV6-3 with TRBJ2-1; D may be TRBD2 (6 bases). The CDR3 consists of 13 residues. Germline loops: CDR1 MNHEY, CDR2 SVGEGT. V shed 6 bases and J shed 6 bases, with 12 bases lying between them. CDR3 DNA sequence: TGTGCCAGCAGCGGGACTGCCATCAATGAGCAGTTCTTC. Protein: CASSGTAINEQFF.

V usage is TRBV25-1 and J usage is TRBJ1-1; TRBD1 matches 8 bases. The CDR3 consists of 14 residues. The germline V gene has CDR1 MGHDK and CDR2 SYGVNS. V shed 6 bases, J shed 1 base, and the junction held 4 bases outside the gene matches. The CDR3 loop reads CASRIQGGNTEAFF. In DNA form, the CDR3 reads TGTGCCAGCAGGATACAGGGGGGGAACACTGAAGCTTTCTTT.

The J gene is TRBJ1-5, the V gene TRBV19, with D perhaps matching TRBD1 (5 bases). The CDR3 is 14 residues long. Trimming stripped 6 bases from V and 6 bases from J, with 15 bases between. Germline lookup yields CDR1 LNHDA and CDR2 SQIVND (reference sequence). CDR3 sequence: CASRDWGEGQPQHF. The DNA for the CDR3 is TGTGCCAGTAGGGACTGGGGGGAGGGTCAGCCCCAGCATTTT.

The chain employs TRBV30 and TRBJ1-2; D possibly corresponds to TRBD1 (6 bases). In germline, CDR1 is GTSNPN, CDR2 SVGIG (reference sequence). CDR3 length: 13 residues. V lost 3 bases and J 4 bases, leaving 12 bases between the germline ends. The CDR3 DNA follows: TGTGCCTGGAGAGTACAGGGTTTCTATGGCTACACCTTC. Translation gives CAWRVQGFYGYTF.

The chain recombines TRBV28 with TRBJ2-5; tentative D call: TRBD2 (6 bases). Germline V gene data show CDR1 as MDHEN and CDR2 as SYDVKM. V lost 7 bases and J lost 5, with 14 bases in between. There are 13 residues in the CDR3. The CDR3 region has the DNA TGTGCCAGCATGATGAGGAGCGGGGAGACCCAGTACTTC. Translation: CASMMRSGETQYF.

The CDR3 spells CASRGRRSYEQYF. In DNA form, the CDR3 reads TGTGCCAGCAGGGGGAGGCGGTCCTACGAGCAGTACTTC. The chain joins TRBV11-2 to TRBJ2-7, with D possibly being TRBD2 (6 bases). Trimming stripped 6 bases from V and 1 base from J, with 10 bases between. Germline CDR1 reads SGHAT; CDR2 reads FQNNGV. This CDR3 is built from 13 residues.

The chain joins TRBV30 to TRBJ2-7, with 9 bases aligning to TRBD1. The germline CDR1 and CDR2 sequences are GTSNPN and SVGIG (reference sequence). The CDR3 sequence is 12 residues long. V lost 8 bases, J lost 2 bases, and 4 bases stayed unmatched. CDR3 nucleotides: TGTGCCACCCGGACAGGGGCCTACGAGCAGTACTTC. This sequence encodes CATRTGAYEQYF.

V and J are TRBV3-1 (or the pseudogene TRBV3-2) and TRBJ2-3, with D tentatively TRBD2 (6 bases). This CDR3 has 14 amino acids. Trimming pared 1 base from V and 4 bases from J, leaving 9 bases between. Germline V gives CDR1 LGHDT, CDR2 YNNKEL (reference sequence). The CDR3 bases are TGTGCCAGCAGCCAAGCACCTAGCGCAGATACGCAGTATTTT. Its translation: CASSQAPSADTQYF.